The TCR beta chain under discussion was sequenced for a study of blood T cell repertoires in COVID-19. In its sample, this clone was seen a few times. The sample carries other DNA sequences with the same CDR3. Trimming left V 6 bases short and J 2 bases short, with 4 bases between. CDR1 SNHLY and CDR2 FYNNEI come from the germline V gene. This CDR3 has 11 residues. Libraries were prepared by immunoSEQ multiplex PCR; TCRdb keeps only in-frame clonotypes and omits some of them. The sample holds around 400,000 clones; 88% are singletons and the top ten take 1.4%. Sequenced: PBMCs or T cells enriched from blood (not recorded which). V is TRBV2 and J is TRBJ2-5; D not resolved. The receptor was derived from a woman in her late teens or twenties who had been exposed to COVID-19. In DNA, the CDR3 is TGTGCCAGCAGCCCACAAGAGACCCAGTACTTC. It specifies CASSPQETQYF.